This T cell receptor beta chain was found in a study of PD-1 blockade in mismatch repair-deficient tumors. Here immunoSEQ multiplex PCR was the method, and the copy in TCRdb shows in-frame clones only, minus some. The sample contains 100,000 to 150,000 clones, around 83% of which appear only once. The CDR3 length is 16 residues. Deletions cut 3 bases from V and 6 bases from J, with 19 bases between. Per the germline V gene, CDR1 is SGHDT and CDR2 is YYEEEE. This TCR was sampled from an adult with mismatch repair-deficient cancer. The specimen comprised peripheral blood, sampled 44 weeks after starting pembrolizumab. V gene TRBV5-6 combines with J gene TRBJ1-5; D is perhaps TRBD1 (5 bases). CDR3 nucleotides: TGTGCCAGCAGCTCCAGGGTTGACGGGGAGGGTCAGCCCCAGCATTTT. It encodes CASSSRVDGEGQPQHF.